This T cell receptor (beta chain) emerged from a study of blood T cell repertoires in COVID-19 (dated by TCRdb to 2018 to 2021). Study-level background: The collaborator samples originated in the United States, Italy and Spain and spanned the acute and convalescent phases of COVID-19. The material from the prospective study consisted of cDNA or gDNA derived from T cells, B-cell-depleted T cells, or PBMCs. Deeply sampled blood TCRbeta repertoires from subjects exposed to, actively infected with, or recovered from COVID-19 were included in the dataset. A freely available public database, intended as a resource for researchers studying the immune response to SARS-CoV-2, is where the repertoires were released. Samples were obtained from the ongoing ImmuneRACE study (first 160 participants) and from 1,254 subjects provided by 6 global collaborators. Nearly every sample came with metadata listing a de-identified subject ID, COVID-19 status, age in years and sex. Where available, HLA class I and class II types were taken from metadata supplied by the sample provider and were not determined by assay-based typing.

The collaborating institutions used their own protocols to collect whole blood in K2EDTA tubes. Collaborator samples were shipped for TCRbeta analysis as frozen whole blood, isolated PBMCs, or DNA extracted from either sample type. TCRbeta CDR3 regions were amplified from genomic DNA using the immunoSEQ Assay, a bias-controlled multiplex PCR. From the authors' description of their analysis: The number of nucleated cells in each sample was estimated by amplification of reference gene primers within the assay. To quantify the absolute abundance of each unique TCRbeta CDR3 rearrangement, sequence reads were collapsed and filtered. For each sample, productive Simpson clonality was calculated as the square root of Simpson's diversity index across productive rearrangements. Sourced from immuneACCESS, this table was stored by TCRdb with only in-frame sequences that have V and J called. A share of the clones is absent; for the studies checked, an unresolved V gene accounts for under half, and the remainder has no known explanation. That table gives V, J and clone size, and the DNA gave D and trimming. This sample holds about 260,000 clones; around 84% were observed only once. Together, the top ten hold under 5% of the sample.

Taken from cysteine to phenylalanine, the CDR3 has 15 residues. Of the read, only the CDR3 DNA is kept; its 45 bases are in frame from base 1. Looking up the germline V gene (reference sequence) yields CDR1 PRHDT and CDR2 FYEKMQ. Trimming leaves V shorter by 1 base and J shorter by 5 bases, with the junction holding 5 bases beyond the gene matches. Turning to this clone: Its antigen is still unknown. Base qualities were left out, and no much larger clone turns up one base away.

Study-wide conclusions, independent of this receptor: How much clinical and demographic metadata was included differed by source and by participant, and the metadata was provided uncurated.

The TCR originated in a man between 60 and 75 years old with acute or convalescent COVID-19. Sequencing used peripheral blood. The sequence is built from TRBV13 and TRBJ2-5; TRBD1 aligns with 9 central bases. The CDR3 region reads CASSLAGQGLETQYF. The sequence in DNA is TGTGCCAGCAGCTTAGCCGGACAGGGGCTGGAGACCCAGTACTTC.